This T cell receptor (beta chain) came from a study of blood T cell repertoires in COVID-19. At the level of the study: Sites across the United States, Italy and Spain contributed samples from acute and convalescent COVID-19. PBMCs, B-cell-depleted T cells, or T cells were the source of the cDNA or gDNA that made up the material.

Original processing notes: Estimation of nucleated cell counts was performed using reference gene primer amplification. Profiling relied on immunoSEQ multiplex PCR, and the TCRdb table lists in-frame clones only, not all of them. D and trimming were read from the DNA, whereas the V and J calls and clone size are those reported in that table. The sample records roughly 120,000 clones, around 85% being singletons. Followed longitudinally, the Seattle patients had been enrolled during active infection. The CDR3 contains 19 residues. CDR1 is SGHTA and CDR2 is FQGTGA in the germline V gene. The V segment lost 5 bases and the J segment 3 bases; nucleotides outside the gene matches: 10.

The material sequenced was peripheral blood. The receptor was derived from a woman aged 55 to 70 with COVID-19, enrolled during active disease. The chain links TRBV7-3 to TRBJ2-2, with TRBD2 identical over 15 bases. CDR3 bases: TGTGCCAGCAGCCCTCGGACTAGCGGGGGGGCAGGTGACACCGGGGAGCTGTTTTTT. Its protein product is CASSPRTSGGAGDTGELFF.